This T cell receptor (beta chain) was identified during a study of T cells in localized non-small cell lung cancer. The method was immunoSEQ multiplex PCR; TCRdb's version includes in-frame clones alone and lacks a portion of them. The data show over 1,100 clones, 33% seen once. Whole-study findings and limits: Appearance in adjacent lung was seen for a median approximately 59 of the top 100 tumor clones. The greatest T cell clonality was found in uninvolved adjacent lung (higher than in tumor). A raised T cell density in blood coincided with lengthier overall survival.

Germline-derived CDR1 and CDR2 are GTSNPN and SVGIG (reference sequence). The CDR3 has 13 amino acids. Trimming cost V 4 bases and J 2 bases, with 9 bases left between them. With respect to this clone: Its antigen is not identified.

The sample here was lung tumor tissue, taken before any cancer treatment. This clonotype was obtained from a man between 40 and 75 years old with stage II lung adenocarcinoma. The chain has TRBV30 and TRBJ1-3; D may be TRBD1 (6 bases). The CDR3, as DNA: TGTGCCTGGACCCAGGGGACTGGAAACACCATATATTTT. Translating gives CAWTQGTGNTIYF.